A single sample is the source of the 13 T cell receptor beta chains below, sequenced in a study of human T cells and chemical hapten exposure. Described time point: patch test 1, 2 weeks after DPC sensitization. Treatment here: therapeutic diphenylcyclopropenone sensitization with weekly scalp DPC. Via MiXCR, TCRdb re-called the RACE reads, giving one row per CDR3 protein. The repertoire consists of 350,000 or so distinct CDR3 sequences, with under 8% occurring once and the leading ten covering 8.4%. This sample comprised whole blood, obtained in connection with sensitization to the hapten diphenylcyclopropenone (DPC). Source of these receptors: a woman between 18 and 30 years old with alopecia areata. Some clones in this sample may be carry-over from other donors' samples.

The rearrangement joins TRBV29-1 to TRBJ2-7; 7 nucleotides line up with TRBD1. This CDR3 region has 14 residues. Germline-derived CDR1 and CDR2 are SQVTM and ANQGSEA. The junction had 15 bases not matched to a gene; V was cut back by 7 bases and J by 6 bases. DNA for the CDR3: TGCAGCGAAACCTTCTTGGACAGGTTAGGCGAGCAGTACTTC. Its protein is CSETFLDRLGEQYF.

A few counts support this clonotype. The chain links TRBV20-1 to TRBJ2-5; D is tentatively TRBD1 or TRBD2 (6 bases each). The CDR3 has 21 amino acids. Per the germline V gene, CDR1 is DFQATT and CDR2 is SNEGSKA (reference sequence). V lost 0 bases and J 0 bases, leaving 29 bases between the germline ends. The CDR3 region is CSARDFPTGRGPFLYQETQYF. The CDR3, as DNA: TGCAGTGCTAGAGATTTCCCGACTGGACGGGGGCCGTTTTTGTACCAAGAGACCCAGTACTTC.

V is TRBV5-5 and J is TRBJ1-6; 7 nucleotides match TRBD1. Per the germline V gene, CDR1 is SGHKS and CDR2 is YYEKEE (reference sequence). J lost 7 bases, V lost 1 base, and 5 bases had no gene match. This CDR3 comprises 15 residues. The CDR3 loop reads CASSLWDRTNSPLHF. The CDR3 nucleotides are TGTGCCAGCAGCTTGTGGGACAGAACGAATTCACCCCTCCACTTT.

This clonotype was counted only a few times. This chain uses TRBV6-5 with TRBJ1-4, with D possibly being TRBD1 (5 bases). The V gene lost 2 bases and the J gene lost 4 bases, with 8 bases spanning the gap. This CDR3 has 14 amino acids. Germline lookup yields CDR1 MNHEY and CDR2 SVGAGI. CDR3 sequence: CASSYDSFNEKLFF. CDR3 DNA sequence: TGTGCCAGCAGTTACGACAGCTTTAATGAAAAACTGTTTTTT.

The rearrangement uses TRBV6-5 and TRBJ1-4; no reliable D call. The CDR3 sequence is 15 residues long. V dropped 0 bases and J dropped 6 bases, with 11 bases sitting between them. CDR1 is MNHEY, CDR2 SVGAGI, per germline. CDR3 DNA sequence: TGTGCCAGCAGTTACTCACCGCTCCACTATGAAAAACTGTTTTTT. It codes for CASSYSPLHYEKLFF.

This clonotype was counted ten times or more. The chain is built from TRBV7-8 and TRBJ2-3, with D unresolved. V lost 2 bases and J lost 6, with 6 bases in between. The length of the CDR3 is 12 residues. The V gene's germline CDR1 is SGHVS and CDR2 FQNEAQ. CDR3 sequence (DNA): TGTGCCAGCAGCTTACTCTTGGATACGCAGTATTTT. This codes for CASSLLLDTQYF.

This chain joins TRBV20-1 and TRBJ2-5; 11 positions match TRBD2. From germline, CDR1 is DFQATT and CDR2 SNEGSKA (reference sequence). The CDR3 runs 14 residues. After removal of 5 bases from V and 4 bases from J, the junction contained 6 bases not matched to a gene. In DNA, the CDR3 is TGCAGTGCTGCAATTAGCGGGGGGGTAGAGACCCAGTACTTC. Amino acid sequence: CSAAISGGVETQYF.

This clonotype was recorded a few times. The chain employs TRBV28 and TRBJ2-3; 9 bases match TRBD2. The CDR3 runs to 14 residues. Germline CDR1 MDHEN, CDR2 SYDVKM. The ends lost 5 bases at V and 5 bases at J; junction bases unmatched: 5. CDR3 sequence (DNA): TGTGCCAGCAGTATCGGGACTAGCCTAGATACGCAGTATTTT. Residues: CASSIGTSLDTQYF. Drawing the rest from reference TRBV28 and TRBJ2-3, the complete variable domain is DVKVTQSSRYLVKRTGEKVFLECVQDMDHENMFWYRQDPGLGLRLIYFSYDVKMKEKGDIPEGYSVSREKKERFSLILESASTNQTSMYLCASSIGTSLDTQYFGPGTRLTVL.

This clonotype occurred many times. The chain carries TRBV4-1 and TRBJ2-6; D unclear. Trimming took off 4 bases at V and 0 bases at J, with 7 bases between the two ends. The CDR3 contains 15 residues. Germline loops: CDR1 MGHRA, CDR2 YSYEKL. Here the CDR3 DNA reads TGCGCCAGCAGCCCACAAGTCTCTGGGGCCAACGTCCTGACTTTC. As protein: CASSPQVSGANVLTF.

The rearrangement uses TRBV7-2 and TRBJ1-1; D may be TRBD1 (5 bases). Per germline, CDR1 SGHTA and CDR2 FQGNSA. The CDR3 runs 13 residues. V lost 4 bases and J 10 bases, leaving 16 bases between the germline ends. CDR3 sequence: CASSSDQGSAAFF. The CDR3 DNA reads TGTGCCAGCAGCTCCGATCAGGGTTCGGCAGCTTTCTTT.

In its sample, this clonotype was seen a few times. V is TRBV15 and J is TRBJ2-1; 13 bases fit TRBD2. Trimming took 7 bases from V and 10 from J; bases not matched to a gene: 19. This CDR3 is built from 18 residues. Germline CDR1 is LNHNV and CDR2 is YYDKDF (reference sequence). Here the CDR3 reads CATKSLFELAGGPREQFF. The DNA for the CDR3 is TGTGCCACCAAATCGTTATTCGAACTAGCGGGGGGGCCACGGGAGCAGTTCTTC.

J is TRBJ2-5 and V is TRBV13; D uncertain. The CDR3 consists of 14 residues. In germline, CDR1 is PRHDT, CDR2 FYEKMQ (reference sequence). V was cut by 5 bases and J by 2 bases, with 12 bases left in between. CDR3 DNA: TGTGCCAGCAGCGAGACCTATTGGCAAGAGACCCAGTACTTC. Its protein is CASSETYWQETQYF.

This clonotype was seen only a few times. The gene calls are TRBV5-1 and TRBJ2-3; D is ambiguous. Looked up from germline, CDR1 is SGHRS and CDR2 is YFSETQ. The CDR3 is 11 residues long. Trimming removed 5 bases at V and 4 bases at J, with 5 bases between. The CDR3 sequence: CASRTSDTQYF. CDR3 nucleotide sequence: TGCGCCAGCAGGACTTCAGATACGCAGTATTTT. Full variable domain (outside the CDR3, taken from reference TRBV5-1 and TRBJ2-3): KAGVTQTPRYLIKTRGQQVTLSCSPISGHRSVSWYQQTPGQGLQFLFEYFSETQRNKGNFPGRFSGRQFSNSRSEMNVSTLELGDSALYLCASRTSDTQYFGPGTRLTVL.